The TCR beta chain under discussion was sequenced for a study of CD4 T cells in relation to SARS-CoV-2 and coronaviruses. Study-wide context: The restricting HLA molecule for shared crossreactive spike epitopes was mapped. Study-level results: No crossreactivity against non-spike viral proteins was tested here. Monoreactive clones expanded significantly more to SARS-CoV-2 than crossreactive clones did.

CD4+ T cells from unexposed donors were obtained before the COVID-19 pandemic (2011-2018). Assay used: immunoSEQ multiplex PCR; TCRdb lists only in-frame clones, some missing. Of about 59,000 clones listed, 86% are singletons. A note on this clone: Its cognate antigen is unknown.

CDR1 and CDR2 (germline): MDHEN, SYDVKM. There are 17 residues in the CDR3. V was clipped by 8 bases and J by 1 base; unmatched bases: 14. The rearrangement joins TRBV28 to TRBJ2-5; TRBD2 aligns across 9 bases. This sequence was found in a human donor in good health. Sample: memory CD4+ T cells from PBMCs. The CDR3 DNA follows: TGTGCCAGCCACGAGAGGACTAGCGCAGACTTCCAAGAGACCCAGTACTTC. Translated, it gives CASHERTSADFQETQYF.